Below are 28 T cell receptor beta chains sequenced from a single sample in a study of CD8+ T cells in alopecia areata. Investigators isolated RNA and reverse transcribed it into cDNA to act as the sequencing template. The method was immunoSEQ multiplex PCR; TCRdb's version includes in-frame clones alone and lacks a portion of them. The top ten clones hold less than 5.5% of a sample with some 130,000 clones, 58% of them seen once. This specimen consisted of CD4+ T cells sorted from blood, obtained at week 0. These receptor sequences come from a human donor with alopecia areata.

The chain joins TRBV5-1 to TRBJ2-3; 10 bases line up with TRBD2. The CDR3 runs to 15 residues. Per germline, CDR1 SGHRS and CDR2 YFSETQ. Trimming cost V 0 bases and J 4 bases; bases outside gene matches: 2. CDR3 region: CASSLDTSGADTQYF. The DNA for the CDR3 is TGCGCCAGCAGCTTGGATACTAGCGGGGCAGATACGCAGTATTTT.

The rearrangement links TRBV30 to TRBJ2-3, with D tentatively TRBD2 (5 bases). Trimming cost V 0 bases and J 0 bases, with 13 bases left between them. Per germline, CDR1 GTSNPN and CDR2 SVGIG (reference sequence). CDR3 size: 16 residues. This CDR3 reads CAWSVVAEVSTDTQYF. Written as DNA, the CDR3 is TGTGCCTGGAGTGTGGTCGCGGAGGTCAGCACAGATACGCAGTATTTT.

V is TRBV19 and J is TRBJ2-5; the D is unclear. The CDR3 length is 14 residues. Germline lookup yields CDR1 LNHDA and CDR2 SQIVND (reference sequence). V was trimmed by 5 bases and J by 4 bases, leaving 14 bases between them. CDR3 protein: CASSSGVLGETQYF. The CDR3 DNA sequence: TGTGCCAGTAGTTCTGGGGTCCTAGGAGAGACCCAGTACTTC.

This clone was detected only a few times. This chain links TRBV5-1 with TRBJ2-1, with D maybe TRBD2 (5 bases). V lost 3 bases and J lost 4, with 20 bases in between. Germline loops: CDR1 SGHRS, CDR2 YFSETQ. The CDR3 has 17 residues. The CDR3 coding sequence is TGCGCCAGCAGCTGGAACCCGGCTGCTAGCCGTTACAATGAGCAGTTCTTC. This codes for CASSWNPAASRYNEQFF. The full variable domain, its missing parts supplied by reference TRBV5-1 and TRBJ2-1, is KAGVTQTPRYLIKTRGQQVTLSCSPISGHRSVSWYQQTPGQGLQFLFEYFSETQRNKGNFPGRFSGRQFSNSRSEMNVSTLELGDSALYLCASSWNPAASRYNEQFFGPGTRLTVL.

This chain uses TRBV5-4 with TRBJ2-3, with TRBD1 matching 8 bases. Germline CDR1 is SGHNT and CDR2 is YYREEE (reference sequence). With V trimmed by 2 bases and J by 3 bases, 11 bases remained unmatched. The CDR3 consists of 17 residues. The CDR3 DNA reads TGTGCCAGCAGCTTCAGGACAGGGTCCCTGTCGACAGATACGCAGTATTTT. Residues: CASSFRTGSLSTDTQYF.

This chain uses TRBV6-5 with TRBJ2-7; D call uncertain. Germline V gene data show CDR1 as MNHEY and CDR2 as SVGAGI. Trimming removed 5 bases from V and 4 bases from J, with 6 bases in between. The CDR3 is 11 residues long. This CDR3 reads CASSAHYEQYF. CDR3 bases: TGTGCCAGCAGTGCCCATTACGAGCAGTACTTC.

The chain has TRBV19 and TRBJ2-1; maybe TRBD2 (7 bases). V lost 5 bases and J lost 5, with 13 bases in between. The CDR3 totals 14 residues. Germline CDR1 is LNHDA and CDR2 is SQIVND (reference sequence). CDR3 DNA sequence: TGTGCCAGTAGTGGTAGGGAGGGGGACAATGAGCAGTTCTTC. It encodes CASSGREGDNEQFF.

The chain links TRBV2 to TRBJ1-1, with D maybe TRBD1 (5 bases). The CDR3 is made up of 14 amino acids. V lost 3 bases and J lost 1, with 9 bases in between. Germline values: CDR1 SNHLY, CDR2 FYNNEI. CDR3 residues: CASSDQGGNTEAFF. CDR3 nucleotides: TGTGCCAGCAGTGATCAGGGTGGGAACACTGAAGCTTTCTTT. Looking up the rest from reference TRBV2 and TRBJ1-1 gives the full variable domain: EPEVTQTPSHQVTQMGQEVILRCVPISNHLYFYWYRQILGQKVEFLVSFYNNEISEKSEIFDDQFSVERPDGSNFTLKIRSTKLEDSAMYFCASSDQGGNTEAFFGQGTRLTVV.

The rearrangement joins TRBV5-4 to TRBJ2-5; the D gene is possibly TRBD1 (6 bases). CDR3 size: 15 residues. V lost 2 bases and J lost 0, with 11 bases in between. The germline V gene encodes CDR1 SGHNT and CDR2 YYREEE (reference sequence). CDR3 coding DNA: TGTGCCAGCAGCTTCTCAGGGGTTTACCAAGAGACCCAGTACTTC. It specifies CASSFSGVYQETQYF.

V usage is TRBV7-9 and J usage is TRBJ2-3; D gene ambiguous. Germline V gene data show CDR1 as SEHNR and CDR2 as FQNEAQ (reference sequence). Trimming took off 3 bases at V and 1 base at J, with 8 bases between the two ends. The CDR3 consists of 14 residues. The CDR3 DNA sequence: TGTGCCAGCAGCTTGAGCCTTCGCACAGATACGCAGTATTTT. This codes for CASSLSLRTDTQYF.

This clone is labeled as medium-sized (0.01 to 0.1%). V usage is TRBV6-4 and J usage is TRBJ2-1, with TRBD2 matching over 7 bases. Per germline, CDR1 MRHNA and CDR2 SNTAGT. V gave up 6 bases and J gave up 4 bases; unmatched junction bases: 12. CDR3 length: 16 amino acids. The CDR3 coding sequence is TGTGCCAGCAGCCCCTCCCCAGCGGGGTCGTACAATGAGCAGTTCTTC. Translated, it gives CASSPSPAGSYNEQFF.

This chain joins TRBV19 and TRBJ1-1; no reliable D call. Trimming stripped 5 bases from V and 8 bases from J, with 12 bases between. The CDR3 has 12 amino acids. Germline V gives CDR1 LNHDA, CDR2 SQIVND (reference sequence). CDR3 in amino acids: CASSPRVSEAFF. CDR3 DNA sequence: TGTGCCAGTAGTCCCCGTGTCAGCGAAGCTTTCTTT.

This chain joins TRBV4-3 and TRBJ2-7, with a tentative D call TRBD1 (5 bases). CDR3 length equals 16 residues. Germline values: CDR1 LGHNA, CDR2 YSLEER. V was shortened by 3 bases and J by 0 bases, with 15 bases between the two germline ends. The CDR3 protein is CASSQQDILISYEQYF. DNA of the CDR3: TGCGCCAGCAGCCAGCAGGACATTTTGATCTCCTACGAGCAGTACTTC.

This rearrangement joins TRBV29-1 to TRBJ2-5, with 8 positions matching TRBD1. CDR1 is SQVTM, CDR2 ANQGSEA, per germline. Trimming took 6 bases from V and 5 from J; bases not matched to a gene: 11. The CDR3 extends over 14 amino acids. As DNA, the CDR3 is TGCAGCGTGGACAATGCAGGGGGCTGGGAGACCCAGTACTTC. It translates to CSVDNAGGWETQYF.

The V gene is TRBV9, the J gene TRBJ1-1; weak D call: TRBD1 (5 bases). V gave up 4 bases and J gave up 1 base, with 11 bases separating them. The germline gives CDR1 SGDLS, CDR2 YYNGEE. This CDR3 is built from 14 residues. CDR3 nucleotide sequence: TGTGCCAGCAGCTGGGGGACGGGGAACACTGAAGCTTTCTTT. This encodes CASSWGTGNTEAFF.

The V call is TRBV10-2, the J call TRBJ2-3, with D hard to call. The V and J ends lost 6 bases and 4 bases respectively, with 17 bases between them. The germline CDR1 and CDR2 sequences are WSHSY and SAAADI. There are 15 residues in the CDR3. The CDR3 sequence: CASREASSLADTQYF. CDR3 DNA sequence: TGCGCCAGCAGAGAAGCGAGTTCCTTGGCAGATACGCAGTATTTT.

V gene TRBV15 combines with J gene TRBJ2-5, with D possibly TRBD2 on 5 matching bases. The germline gives CDR1 LNHNV, CDR2 YYDKDF (reference sequence). CDR3 length equals 15 residues. V was clipped by 0 bases and J by 5 bases, with 13 bases between them. The DNA for the CDR3 is TGTGCCACCAGCAGAGATAAGAGGGAAGTGGAGACCCAGTACTTC. Protein sequence: CATSRDKREVETQYF.

The rearrangement links TRBV28 to TRBJ2-7; 8 nucleotides agree with TRBD1. The CDR3 runs to 15 residues. Germline assignment: CDR1 MDHEN and CDR2 SYDVKM. The ends lost 2 bases at V and 6 bases at J; junction bases unmatched: 9. CDR3 bases: TGTGCCAGCAGTTTAGGGGGGACAGGATTGTCCGAGCAGTACTTC. Encoded protein: CASSLGGTGLSEQYF.

CDR3 bases: TGCAGCGTAGCCACAGGGGATGGGTATCAGCCCCAGCATTTT. Encoded protein: CSVATGDGYQPQHF. The V call is TRBV29-1, the J call TRBJ1-5; 7 nucleotides match TRBD1. J lost 5 bases, V lost 6 bases, and 10 bases had no gene match. Germline CDR1 and CDR2: SQVTM and ANQGSEA. The CDR3 consists of 14 residues.

The chain carries TRBV30 and TRBJ1-3; weak D call: TRBD1 (5 bases). The CDR3 totals 14 residues. The germline gives CDR1 GTSNPN, CDR2 SVGIG (reference sequence). The V gene lost 0 bases and the J gene lost 0 bases, with 6 bases spanning the gap. CDR3 nucleotides: TGTGCCTGGAGTGTCGGGGGCTCTGGAAACACCATATATTTT. Translated: CAWSVGGSGNTIYF. The full variable domain, its missing parts supplied by reference TRBV30 and TRBJ1-3, is SQTIHQWPATLVQPVGSPLSLECTVEGTSNPNLYWYRQAAGRGLQLLFYSVGIGQISSEVPQNLSASRPQDRQFILSSKKLLLSDSGFYLCAWSVGGSGNTIYFGEGSWLTVV.

The chain is built from TRBV6-6 and TRBJ1-2, with D possibly TRBD1 on 6 matching bases. Trimming removed 0 bases from V and 6 bases from J, with 14 bases in between. The germline V gene encodes CDR1 MNHNY and CDR2 SVGAGI (reference sequence). This CDR3 is 15 amino acids long. The CDR3 DNA follows: TGTGCCAGCAGTTACTCTTGGGGGCGCGGTAATGGCTACACCTTC. Its protein product is CASSYSWGRGNGYTF.

The rearrangement uses TRBV7-7 and TRBJ2-5; D perhaps matches TRBD1 (5 bases). The germline V gene encodes CDR1 SSHAT and CDR2 FNYEAQ (reference sequence). V gave up 3 bases and J gave up 2 bases, with 13 bases separating them. This CDR3 is built from 15 residues. This CDR3 reads CASSFGVRQQETQYF. The DNA of the CDR3 is TGTGCCAGCAGCTTTGGTGTCCGACAGCAAGAGACCCAGTACTTC.

This chain connects TRBV7-8 to TRBJ1-1, with 7 bases lining up with TRBD1. Trimming at V came to 5 bases and at J to 0 bases, leaving 6 bases not matched to a gene. The CDR3 is 15 amino acids. The germline gives CDR1 SGHVS, CDR2 FQNEAQ. CDR3: CASSPGQAMNTEAFF. CDR3 DNA sequence: TGTGCCAGCAGCCCCGGACAGGCCATGAACACTGAAGCTTTCTTT.

The chain employs TRBV15 and TRBJ2-4; D gene unclear. V lost 0 bases and J lost 5, with 8 bases in between. The germline V gene encodes CDR1 LNHNV and CDR2 YYDKDF (reference sequence). The CDR3 sequence is 14 residues long. CDR3 region: CATSRDEDENIQYF. The CDR3, as DNA: TGTGCCACCAGCAGAGACGAGGACGAAAACATTCAGTACTTC.

This clone came up a few times. The chain uses TRBV5-1 and TRBJ2-5, with D uncertain. Trimming stripped 4 bases from V and 3 bases from J, with 7 bases between. Germline V gives CDR1 SGHRS, CDR2 YFSETQ. This CDR3 has 12 residues. Here the CDR3 reads CASSEGKETQYF. The CDR3 DNA follows: TGCGCCAGCAGCGAAGGGAAAGAGACCCAGTACTTC.

This clone has only a few counts. CDR3 DNA: TGTGCCAGCAGCCGGGACAGGGTCGATAATTCACCCCTCCACTTT. Translated: CASSRDRVDNSPLHF. This rearrangement joins TRBV7-2 to TRBJ1-6, with 9 bases identical to TRBD1. CDR1 is SGHTA, CDR2 FQGNSA, per germline. The CDR3 is 15 amino acids. V shed 5 bases, J shed 5 bases, and the junction held 4 bases outside the gene matches.

This clone was detected only a few times. The rearrangement uses TRBV7-3 and TRBJ2-5; the D call may be TRBD1 or TRBD2 (5 bases each). The V end was cut by 5 bases, the J end by 5 bases, with 12 bases between. Germline values: CDR1 SGHTA, CDR2 FQGTGA. This CDR3 comprises 13 residues. The CDR3 here is CASSTGRWETQYF. CDR3 bases: TGTGCCAGCAGCACGGGACGGTGGGAGACCCAGTACTTC.

The chain couples TRBV7-2 to TRBJ2-5; D might be TRBD1 or TRBD2, each matching 6 bases. The V gene's germline CDR1 is SGHTA and CDR2 FQGNSA. The length of the CDR3 is 14 residues. V dropped 4 bases and J dropped 5 bases, with 14 bases sitting between them. The CDR3 is CASSSAGGRETQYF. CDR3 nucleotide sequence: TGTGCCAGCAGCTCCGCCGGGGGCCGGGAGACCCAGTACTTC.